This is a list of T cell receptor beta chains from one sample in a study of regulatory T cells in long-lasting Graves disease. Each CDR3 protein gets one entry after TCRdb re-called the multiplex PCR reads with MiXCR. The repertoire includes around 480,000 distinct CDR3 sequences, roughly 15% of them detected once, and 10% to 15% sits in the top ten. The sample was also linked to a second study, of T cells in Graves' hyperthyroidism and ophthalmopathy.

The material sequenced was peripheral blood mononuclear cells (PBMCs), taken at new diagnosis, from a patient treated with antithyroid drugs. The receptors shown here come from a man aged 35-49 years with Graves disease. CDR3s include the opening cysteine and the closing phenylalanine or tryptophan. Fields, in order: V gene, J gene, D gene, clone size, CDR3 protein, CDR3 DNA. The D gene is left open where the match is weak. For some rows the clone size is stated as once, few or many, or as a class when expanded; others skip it.

TRBV11-2	TRBJ1-6	NA	many	CASSRTGNSPLHF	TGTGCCAGCAGCCGAACAGGGAATTCACCCCTCCACTTT
TRBV4-2	TRBJ2-2	NA	many	CASSQDVGGTGELFF	TGTGCCAGCAGCCAAGATGTAGGGGGGACCGGGGAGCTGTTTTTT
TRBV11-2	TRBJ1-1	TRBD1	many	CASSTGQGTGTEAFF	TGTGCCAGCAGCACCGGACAGGGGACTGGCACTGAAGCTTTCTTT
TRBV2	TRBJ1-3	NA	many	CASSNEGRSGNTIYF	TGTGCCAGCAGTAACGAGGGGCGCTCTGGAAACACCATATATTTT
TRBV19	TRBJ1-1	NA	NA	CASTLTGLGNTEAFF	TGTGCCAGTACCTTAACGGGGTTAGGGAACACTGAAGCTTTCTTT
TRBV5-6	TRBJ1-5	TRBD1	many	CASNRQGFSNQPQHF	TGTGCCAGCAATCGACAGGGGTTTAGCAATCAGCCCCAGCATTTT
TRBV2	TRBJ2-7	TRBD1	many	CASSYGQGGGYEQYF	TGTGCCAGCAGTTACGGACAGGGTGGAGGATACGAGCAGTACTTC
TRBV30	TRBJ2-1	NA	NA	CAWVRRDKPYNEQFF	TGTGCCTGGGTACGCCGGGACAAACCTTACAATGAGCAGTTCTTC
TRBV6-5	TRBJ2-1	NA	NA	CASSYGNEQFF	TGTGCCAGCAGTTACGGCAATGAGCAGTTCTTC
TRBV13	TRBJ2-7	NA	many	CASSLQKLRDEQYF	TGTGCCAGCAGCCTACAAAAACTCAGGGACGAGCAGTACTTC
TRBV30	TRBJ2-3	NA	few	CAWKVAGDLADTQYF	TGTGCCTGGAAGGTGGCAGGGGATCTGGCAGATACGCAGTATTTT
TRBV6-2/TRBV6-3	TRBJ1-2	TRBD1	many	CASSYPGQTYGYTF	TGTGCCAGCAGTTACCCGGGACAGACCTATGGCTACACCTTC
TRBV7-9	TRBJ2-1	TRBD2	many	CASSSLAGGVGNEQFF	TGTGCCAGCAGCTCGTTAGCGGGAGGAGTTGGGAATGAGCAGTTCTTC
TRBV5-1	TRBJ2-7	TRBD1	NA	CACRRDRGYEQYF	TGCGCCTGTCGCCGGGACAGGGGCTACGAGCAGTACTTC
TRBV6-1	TRBJ2-1	NA	NA	CASSPGLKGGYNEQFF	TGTGCCAGCAGTCCCGGGTTGAAGGGGGGTTACAATGAGCAGTTCTTC
TRBV28	TRBJ1-6	NA	NA	CASSFFSLNSPLHF	TGTGCCAGCAGTTTTTTTTCCTTAAATTCACCCCTCCACTTT
TRBV19	TRBJ2-7	NA	few	CASRTEGWQGEQYF	TGTGCCAGTAGGACGGAGGGATGGCAAGGGGAACAGTACTTC
TRBV3-1	TRBJ1-1	NA	many	CASSPDGGWAEAFF	TGTGCCAGCAGCCCCGATGGGGGATGGGCTGAAGCTTTCTTT
TRBV6-5	TRBJ1-2	TRBD1	many	CASSSLTTGTYGYTF	TGTGCCAGCAGTTCCCTCACGACAGGGACCTATGGCTACACCTTC
TRBV5-1	TRBJ2-1	NA	few	CASSRLVFDEQFF	TGCGCCAGCAGCCGACTAGTTTTCGATGAGCAGTTCTTC
TRBV5-1	TRBJ2-3	TRBD2	few	CASSLAGGDRTDTQYF	TGCGCCAGCAGCTTGGCGGGGGGGGACCGGACAGATACGCAGTATTTT
TRBV15	TRBJ2-1	NA	NA	CATSRDVMGRGNNEQFF	TGTGCCACCAGCAGAGATGTGATGGGCAGGGGCAACAATGAGCAGTTCTTC
TRBV12-3/TRBV12-4	TRBJ2-3	NA	many	CASSLVGGASTDTQYF	TGTGCCAGCAGTTTAGTGGGGGGAGCCAGCACAGATACGCAGTATTTT
TRBV29-1	TRBJ2-5	NA	NA	CSVGGLGGQETQYF	TGCAGCGTCGGTGGACTGGGGGGACAAGAGACCCAGTACTTC
TRBV2	TRBJ2-1	NA	many	CASRPRTGVSYNEQFF	TGTGCCAGCAGACCCCGGACGGGGGTCTCCTACAATGAGCAGTTCTTC
TRBV5-5	TRBJ2-7	TRBD1	many	CASSLAGTGRYEQYF	TGTGCCAGCAGCTTGGCCGGGACAGGGCGTTACGAGCAGTACTTC
TRBV20-1	TRBJ2-1	NA	NA	CSARDVLPPNEQFF	TGCAGTGCTAGAGACGTCTTACCCCCCAATGAGCAGTTCTTC
TRBV28	TRBJ2-5	NA	many	CASSSDRRRETQYF	TGTGCCAGCAGCTCCGACAGGAGGAGGGAGACCCAGTACTTC
TRBV19	TRBJ1-2	TRBD1	NA	CASSGTVPVNYGYTF	TGTGCCAGTAGTGGGACAGTACCCGTAAACTATGGCTACACCTTC
TRBV19	TRBJ1-2	TRBD1	NA	CASSRTIGQGGYGYTF	TGTGCCAGTAGTAGGACTATCGGACAGGGCGGGTATGGCTACACCTTC
TRBV7-3	TRBJ1-2	NA	few	CASSLGVGSGYTF	TGTGCCAGCAGCTTAGGGGTAGGATCTGGCTACACCTTC
TRBV28	TRBJ2-5	TRBD1	many	CASSSGGQGAEETQYF	TGTGCCAGCAGTTCTGGTGGACAGGGGGCCGAAGAGACCCAGTACTTC
TRBV7-2	TRBJ2-4	TRBD1	NA	CASSFETGFEIAKNIQYF	TGTGCCAGCAGCTTCGAGACAGGGTTTGAGATAGCCAAAAACATTCAGTACTTC
TRBV3-1	TRBJ2-3	NA	many	CASSQDPVASDTQYF	TGTGCCAGCAGCCAAGATCCAGTAGCTTCAGATACGCAGTATTTT
TRBV18	TRBJ2-1	NA	many	CASSPYRVISYNEQFF	TGTGCCAGCTCACCCTACAGGGTTATTTCCTACAATGAGCAGTTCTTC
TRBV6-1	TRBJ1-2	NA	NA	CASLSDYGYTF	TGTGCCAGCCTCTCAGACTATGGCTACACCTTC
TRBV20-1	TRBJ1-3	TRBD1	NA	CSARLTGENTIYF	TGCAGTGCTCGATTGACAGGGGAAAACACCATATATTTT
TRBV6-2/TRBV6-3	TRBJ2-2	TRBD1	many	CASSYPGTGATGELFF	TGTGCCAGCAGTTACCCTGGGACAGGGGCAACCGGGGAGCTGTTTTTT
TRBV4-2	TRBJ2-5	TRBD2	many	CASSRNSGSGARETQYF	TGTGCCAGCAGCCGTAACAGCGGGAGTGGAGCAAGAGAGACCCAGTACTTC
TRBV20-1	TRBJ2-1	TRBD2	NA	CSAPWTSGTYNEQFF	TGCAGTGCCCCATGGACTAGCGGGACCTACAATGAGCAGTTCTTC
TRBV7-9	TRBJ1-3	NA	few	CASRHLSNLGNTIYF	TGTGCCAGCAGACATCTCTCAAATTTGGGAAACACCATATATTTT
TRBV4-2	TRBJ1-2	TRBD1	few	CASSQDETGGLYGYTF	TGTGCCAGCAGCCAAGATGAAACAGGGGGCCTCTATGGCTACACCTTC
TRBV3-1	TRBJ2-1	NA	NA	CASSQARTGRAYNEQFF	TGTGCCAGCAGCCAAGCGCGGACAGGGAGGGCATACAATGAGCAGTTCTTC
TRBV7-2	TRBJ1-2	NA	NA	CASSLQGAGYGYTF	TGTGCCAGCAGCTTACAGGGAGCCGGCTATGGCTACACCTTC
TRBV5-8	TRBJ2-3	TRBD2	many	CASSLEGLALGDTQYF	TGTGCCAGCAGCTTAGAAGGACTAGCCTTGGGAGATACGCAGTATTTT
TRBV28	TRBJ1-1	NA	many	CASSPLGPEAFF	TGTGCCAGCAGTCCTCTGGGACCTGAAGCTTTCTTT
TRBV7-2	TRBJ1-5	TRBD1	NA	CASSPDRGRQPQHF	TGTGCCAGCAGTCCGGACAGGGGGCGTCAGCCCCAGCATTTT
TRBV7-8	TRBJ2-1	TRBD2	few	CASSPREGTSGTYNEQFF	TGTGCCAGCAGCCCCCGTGAGGGGACTAGCGGAACCTACAATGAGCAGTTCTTC
TRBV20-1	TRBJ2-5	NA	few	CSATGVETQYF	TGCAGTGCTACAGGGGTGGAGACCCAGTACTTC
TRBV30	TRBJ2-5	NA	many	CAWSDLQQNQETQYF	TGTGCCTGGAGTGACCTACAACAAAACCAAGAGACCCAGTACTTC
TRBV5-8	TRBJ2-1	NA	many	CATCPGLTRNEQFF	TGTGCCACCTGCCCGGGACTCACTCGGAATGAGCAGTTCTTC